This entry concerns a single T cell receptor (beta chain). The CDR3 runs to 18 residues. Germline V gene lookup returns CDR1 SGHRS and CDR2 YFSETQ. V was pared by 4 bases and J by 5 bases, with 13 bases of the junction left unmatched. Authors' methods: Amplification from reference gene primers served as the basis for estimated nucleated cell counts. Produced via immunoSEQ multiplex PCR; TCRdb's table is partial and in-frame only. Clone size and V and J calls were adopted from that table, with D and trimming inferred from the DNA. The repertoire holds approximately 350,000 clones, around 86% seen once, with nearly 6.5% in the top ten. The data derive from a study of blood T cell repertoires in COVID-19. In the study overall: COVID-19 samples from acute and convalescent phases originated in the United States, Italy and Spain. PBMCs, B-cell-depleted T cells, or T cells provided the cDNA or gDNA that made up the material.

Seattle researchers signed up patients amid active infection and tracked them longitudinally. The chain recombines TRBV5-1 with TRBJ2-1, with TRBD2 matching over 12 bases. The clonotype was recovered from a woman in her fifties or sixties with COVID-19, enrolled during active disease. The sequenced material came from peripheral blood. The CDR3 here is CASSPGLAGLREDNEQFF. CDR3 coding DNA: TGCGCCAGCAGCCCGGGACTAGCGGGCCTCAGGGAGGACAATGAGCAGTTCTTC.